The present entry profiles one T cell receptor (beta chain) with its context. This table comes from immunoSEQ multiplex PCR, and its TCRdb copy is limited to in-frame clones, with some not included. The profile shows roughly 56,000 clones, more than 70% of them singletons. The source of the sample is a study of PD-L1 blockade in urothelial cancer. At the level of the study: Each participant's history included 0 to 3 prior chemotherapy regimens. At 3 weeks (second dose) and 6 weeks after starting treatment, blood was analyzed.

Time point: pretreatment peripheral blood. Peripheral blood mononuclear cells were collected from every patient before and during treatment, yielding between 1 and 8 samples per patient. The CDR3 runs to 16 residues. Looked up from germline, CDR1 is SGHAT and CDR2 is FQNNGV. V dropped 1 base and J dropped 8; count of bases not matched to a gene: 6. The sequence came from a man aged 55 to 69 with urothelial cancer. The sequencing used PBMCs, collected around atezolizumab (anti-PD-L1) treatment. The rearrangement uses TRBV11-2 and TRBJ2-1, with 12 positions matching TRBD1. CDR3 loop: CASSLVPGQGADEQFF. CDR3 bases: TGTGCCAGCAGCTTAGTACCGGGACAGGGGGCTGATGAGCAGTTCTTC.